The 5 T cell receptor beta chains in this list originate from one sample, sequenced in a study of blood T cell repertoires in COVID-19. The method was immunoSEQ multiplex PCR; TCRdb's version includes in-frame clones alone and lacks a portion of them. The table shows 200,000 or so clones, with more than 65% occurring only once. Sequencing input: PBMCs or T cells enriched from blood (not recorded which). These receptor sequences come from a man aged 40-55 years who had recovered from COVID-19.

The genes are TRBV5-1 and TRBJ1-4; TRBD1 aligns across 11 bases. The junction had 5 bases not matched to a gene; V was cut back by 0 bases and J by 7 bases. The CDR3 loop spans 16 amino acids. Germline-derived CDR1 and CDR2 are SGHRS and YFSETQ. The CDR3 here is CASSLGTGGRVEKLFF. The CDR3 DNA is TGCGCCAGCAGCTTGGGGACAGGGGGCAGAGTTGAAAAACTGTTTTTT.

This rearrangement joins TRBV6-5 to TRBJ1-2, with 8 bases fitting TRBD1. The CDR3 runs 13 residues. With 6 bases clipped from V and 6 bases from J, the junction kept 6 bases outside the gene matches. Germline V gene sequence: CDR1 MNHEY, CDR2 SVGAGI. CDR3 in amino acids: CASRGQAGNGYTF. CDR3 nucleotides: TGTGCCAGCAGGGGACAGGCCGGTAATGGCTACACCTTC.

This clone showed up just once. This rearrangement joins TRBV7-9 to TRBJ2-6; weak D call: TRBD2 (5 bases). V shed 6 bases and J shed 4 bases, with 16 bases lying between them. In germline, CDR1 is SEHNR, CDR2 FQNEAQ (reference sequence). The CDR3 length is 16 residues. The DNA for the CDR3 is TGTGCCAGCAGGGATACCCGGGGTCTGGGGGCCAACGTCCTGACTTTC. It encodes CASRDTRGLGANVLTF.

Only one count was recorded for this clone. This chain joins TRBV5-1 and TRBJ1-1; 10 bases match TRBD1. Germline-derived CDR1 and CDR2 are SGHRS and YFSETQ. The CDR3 is 14 residues long. J lost 5 bases, V lost 2 bases, and 3 bases had no gene match. The DNA for the CDR3 is TGCGCCAGCAGCTTAGGGACAGGGGCTACTGAAGCTTTCTTT. Residues: CASSLGTGATEAFF. Complete variable domain (other parts from reference TRBV5-1 and TRBJ1-1): KAGVTQTPRYLIKTRGQQVTLSCSPISGHRSVSWYQQTPGQGLQFLFEYFSETQRNKGNFPGRFSGRQFSNSRSEMNVSTLELGDSALYLCASSLGTGATEAFFGQGTRLTVV.

V gene TRBV25-1 combines with J gene TRBJ2-2; D possibly corresponds to TRBD1 (5 bases). The CDR3 has 15 residues. CDR1 is MGHDK and CDR2 is SYGVNS in the germline V gene. Trimming pared 0 bases from V and 5 bases from J, leaving 10 bases between. Here the CDR3 DNA reads TGTGCCAGCAGTGAATATTCACCAGGGACCGGGGAGCTGTTTTTT. Amino acid sequence: CASSEYSPGTGELFF.